The 20 T cell receptor beta chains below come from one sample, sequenced in a study of blood T cell repertoires in COVID-19. TCRdb keeps only in-frame clones here, not all; method: immunoSEQ multiplex PCR. The table lists some 170,000 clones, 90% to 95% of them singletons. The sample consisted of peripheral blood. The receptors shown here come from a woman aged 55 to 70 with COVID-19, enrolled during active disease.

CDR3 sequence reads: CASSQFIQGTVNQPQHF. CDR3 nucleotide sequence: TGCGCCAGCAGCCAATTTATCCAGGGGACAGTCAATCAGCCCCAGCATTTT. The chain couples TRBV4-1 to TRBJ1-5, with 7 bases matching TRBD1. CDR3 length equals 17 residues. Losses at the gene ends were 2 bases for V and 3 bases for J; bases not matched to a gene: 10. Germline CDR1 is MGHRA and CDR2 is YSYEKL.

This clone appeared a single time. Relative to the germline gene, one junction end is altered; a read error may explain this. V and J are TRBV6-1 and TRBJ2-3; D assignment may be TRBD1 or TRBD2 (5 bases each). The CDR3 loop spans 14 amino acids. Germline CDR1 is MNHNS and CDR2 is SASEGT. As DNA, the CDR3 is TGTGCCAGCAGGGAAGAGGGGAGCACAGATACGCAGTATTTT. It specifies CASREEGSTDTQYF.

The chain couples TRBV12-3 or TRBV12-4 to TRBJ1-1; tentatively, D is TRBD1 (6 bases). Trimming cost V 5 bases and J 3 bases, with 10 bases left between them. CDR3 length: 13 residues. The CDR3 is CASSLTGDTEAFF. The CDR3 coding sequence is TGTGCCAGCAGTCTGACAGGCGACACTGAAGCTTTCTTT.

J is TRBJ1-5 and V is TRBV6-5, with D possibly matching TRBD1 (5 bases). Germline V gene sequence: CDR1 MNHEY, CDR2 SVGAGI. The CDR3 extends over 14 amino acids. V lost 6 bases to trimming and J lost 4 bases, with 13 bases between them. CDR3 in DNA: TGTGCCAGCAGGATAGACAGCACAAATCAGCCCCAGCATTTT. Translated: CASRIDSTNQPQHF.

This sequence joins TRBV27 and TRBJ2-1, with a possible D match to TRBD2 (7 bases). Germline V gives CDR1 MNHEY, CDR2 SMNVEV (reference sequence). Trimming removed 2 bases at V and 6 bases at J, with 11 bases between. This CDR3 spans 14 amino acids. The CDR3 here is CASSLGGGGNEQFF. In DNA form, the CDR3 reads TGTGCCAGCAGTTTAGGGGGCGGGGGCAATGAGCAGTTCTTC.

The V call is TRBV5-6, the J call TRBJ1-1; D possibly corresponds to TRBD1 (6 bases). Per the germline V gene, CDR1 is SGHDT and CDR2 is YYEEEE. This CDR3 is built from 15 residues. With 2 bases removed from V and 0 bases from J, the gap between germline ends came to 11 bases. The CDR3: CASSFSPGVNTEAFF. The CDR3 nucleotides read TGTGCCAGCAGCTTTTCTCCAGGGGTGAACACTGAAGCTTTCTTT.

This clone was detected once. The gene calls are TRBV11-2 and TRBJ2-6; no firm D call. Germline CDR1 SGHAT, CDR2 FQNNGV. The CDR3 spans 18 residues. The V end was cut by 3 bases, the J end by 0 bases, with 15 bases between. The CDR3 bases are TGTGCCAGCAGCTTTATTCTAGGCCGAAACTCTGGGGCCAACGTCCTGACTTTC. It is translated as CASSFILGRNSGANVLTF.

The chain carries TRBV25-1 and TRBJ1-1, with D perhaps matching TRBD1 (5 bases). CDR3 length: 15 amino acids. CDR1 is MGHDK, CDR2 SYGVNS, per germline. The V end was cut by 1 base, the J end by 1 base, with 10 bases between. For the CDR3, the DNA is TGTGCCAGCAGTGAATCAAGCGGGGCGAACACTGAAGCTTTCTTT. This encodes CASSESSGANTEAFF.

The table lists this clone with a count of one. The chain links TRBV4-3 to TRBJ1-2; TRBD1 might be the D (5 bases). The length of the CDR3 is 15 residues. The germline V gene has CDR1 LGHNA and CDR2 YSLEER. Deletions cut 0 bases from V and 3 bases from J, with 11 bases between. The CDR3: CASSQEKGADYGYTF. In nucleotides, the CDR3 is TGCGCCAGCAGCCAAGAAAAAGGGGCGGACTATGGCTACACCTTC.

The V gene is TRBV2, the J gene TRBJ2-7, with D tentatively TRBD1 (5 bases). With 4 bases removed from V and 2 bases from J, the gap between germline ends came to 12 bases. The CDR3 spans 14 residues. Looked up from germline, CDR1 is SNHLY and CDR2 is FYNNEI. The CDR3 loop is CASSGDRTAYEQYF. The CDR3 nucleotides read TGTGCCAGCAGTGGCGACAGAACTGCCTACGAGCAGTACTTC.

The gene calls are TRBV11-2 and TRBJ1-2; TRBD1 agrees at 7 bases. CDR3 length: 13 residues. V was pared by 5 bases and J by 3 bases, with 3 bases of the junction left unmatched. The germline CDR1 and CDR2 sequences are SGHAT and FQNNGV. CDR3 region: CASSQDRDYGYTF. The DNA for the CDR3 is TGTGCCAGCAGCCAAGACAGGGACTATGGCTACACCTTC. The full variable domain, completed using reference TRBV11-2 and TRBJ1-2, is EAGVAQSPRYKIIEKRQSVAFWCNPISGHATLYWYQQILGQGPKLLIQFQNNGVVDDSQLPKDRFSAERLKGVDSTLKIQPAKLEDSAVYLCASSQDRDYGYTFGSGTRLTVV.

The gene calls are TRBV14 and TRBJ1-5; perhaps TRBD1 as D (6 bases). Germline CDR1 and CDR2: SGHDN and FVKESK. V lost 4 bases and J lost 0, with 13 bases in between. CDR3 size: 16 residues. CDR3 nucleotides: TGTGCCAGCAGCCTAGAGACAGGAGCTAGCAATCAGCCCCAGCATTTT. Its translation: CASSLETGASNQPQHF.

This chain joins TRBV28 and TRBJ1-2; TRBD1 agrees at 10 bases. Germline V gives CDR1 MDHEN, CDR2 SYDVKM. The CDR3 consists of 14 residues. The junction had 6 bases not matched to a gene; V was cut back by 7 bases and J by 4 bases. The CDR3 sequence: CASNSGQGIYGYTF. The CDR3 nucleotides read TGTGCCAGCAATTCGGGACAGGGGATCTATGGCTACACCTTC.

This chain links TRBV6-5 with TRBJ2-5; 8 nucleotides match TRBD1. This CDR3 contains 13 residues. Germline values: CDR1 MNHEY, CDR2 SVGAGI. V lost 7 bases and J lost 2; bases outside the gene matches: 3. CDR3 protein: CASNRDRQETQYF. CDR3 bases: TGTGCCAGCAATCGGGACAGGCAAGAGACCCAGTACTTC.

Points on this clone: Other DNA sequences in this specimen translate into the identical CDR3. This chain connects TRBV10-2 to TRBJ1-3, with D perhaps TRBD1 (6 bases). V lost 0 bases to trimming and J lost 0 bases, with 9 bases between them. CDR1 is WSHSY, CDR2 SAAADI, per germline. The CDR3 runs to 16 residues. This chain's CDR3 is CASSESRGSSGNTIYF. In DNA form, the CDR3 reads TGCGCCAGCAGTGAGTCGAGGGGGAGCTCTGGAAACACCATATATTTT.

The genes are TRBV2 and TRBJ1-1; D unclear. Germline V lookup: CDR1 SNHLY, CDR2 FYNNEI. The CDR3 has 12 amino acids. V was trimmed by 7 bases and J by 3 bases, leaving 9 bases between them. The CDR3 here is CASTAGDTEAFF. CDR3 nucleotides: TGTGCCAGCACGGCGGGAGACACTGAAGCTTTCTTT.

The count of this clone is one. The J gene is TRBJ1-2, the V gene TRBV29-1; no firm D call. CDR1 and CDR2 from the germline V gene are SQVTM and ANQGSEA. With 4 bases removed from V and 2 bases from J, the gap between germline ends came to 8 bases. The length of the CDR3 is 12 residues. CDR3 region: CSVVHQNYGYTF. The CDR3 nucleotides read TGCAGCGTTGTCCACCAGAACTATGGCTACACCTTC. The entire variable domain, with the rest obtained from reference TRBV29-1 and TRBJ1-2, is as follows: SAVISQKPSRDICQRGTSLTIQCQVDSQVTMMFWYRQQPGQSLTLIATANQGSEATYESGFVIDKFPISRPNLTFSTLTVSNMSPEDSSIYLCSVVHQNYGYTFGSGTRLTVV.

This clone showed up just once. In DNA form, the CDR3 reads TGTGCTAGTGGTTTGCCCCTGTCCCTCGAGCAGTACTTC. Translation gives CASGLPLSLEQYF. This chain uses TRBV12-5 with TRBJ2-7, with D hard to call. V lost 2 bases and J lost 6, with 11 bases in between. CDR1 and CDR2 from the germline V gene are LGHNT and FRNRAP. The CDR3 is made up of 13 amino acids.

This chain joins TRBV7-9 and TRBJ1-4, with D unresolved. This CDR3 has 14 amino acids. The V gene lost 3 bases and the J gene lost 7 bases, with 12 bases spanning the gap. Germline V gene lookup returns CDR1 SEHNR and CDR2 FQNEAQ (reference sequence). CDR3 in amino acids: CASSLPREGEKLFF. CDR3 DNA: TGTGCCAGCAGCTTGCCGAGGGAAGGTGAAAAACTGTTTTTT.

This chain uses TRBV19 with TRBJ2-7; TRBD1 matches 9 bases. Germline-derived CDR1 and CDR2 are LNHDA and SQIVND (reference sequence). The V and J ends lost 5 bases and 9 bases, in that order; junction bases with no gene match: 17. The CDR3 length is 16 residues. The CDR3 DNA reads as TGTGCCAGTAGTCTCACCGGGACAGGGAACCCCTCTGGGCAGTACTTC. Amino acid sequence: CASSLTGTGNPSGQYF.